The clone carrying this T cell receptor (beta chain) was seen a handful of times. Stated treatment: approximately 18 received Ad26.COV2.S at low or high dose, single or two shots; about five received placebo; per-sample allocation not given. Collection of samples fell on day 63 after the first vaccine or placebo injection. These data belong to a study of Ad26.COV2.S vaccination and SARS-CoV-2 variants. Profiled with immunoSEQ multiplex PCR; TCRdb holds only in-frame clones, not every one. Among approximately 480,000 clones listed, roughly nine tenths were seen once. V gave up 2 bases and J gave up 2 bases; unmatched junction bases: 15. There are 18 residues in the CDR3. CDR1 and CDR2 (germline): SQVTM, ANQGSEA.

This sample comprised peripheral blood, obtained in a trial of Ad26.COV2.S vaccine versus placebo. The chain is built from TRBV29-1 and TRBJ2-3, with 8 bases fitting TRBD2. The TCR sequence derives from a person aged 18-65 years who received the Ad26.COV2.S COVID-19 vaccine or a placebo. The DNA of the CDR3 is TGCAGCGTTGAATATCCTAGCGGGCCCTCTCTCGTCACAGATACGCAGTATTTT. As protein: CSVEYPSGPSLVTDTQYF.